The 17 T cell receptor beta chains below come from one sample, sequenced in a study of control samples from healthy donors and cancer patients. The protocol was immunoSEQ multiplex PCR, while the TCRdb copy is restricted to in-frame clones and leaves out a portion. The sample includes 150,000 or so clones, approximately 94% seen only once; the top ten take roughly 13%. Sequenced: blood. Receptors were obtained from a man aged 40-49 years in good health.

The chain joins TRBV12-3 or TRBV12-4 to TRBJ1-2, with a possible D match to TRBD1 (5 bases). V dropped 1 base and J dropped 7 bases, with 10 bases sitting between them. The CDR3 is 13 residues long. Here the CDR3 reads CASSLVGTGGYTF. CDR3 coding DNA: TGTGCCAGCAGTTTAGTGGGGACGGGTGGCTACACCTTC.

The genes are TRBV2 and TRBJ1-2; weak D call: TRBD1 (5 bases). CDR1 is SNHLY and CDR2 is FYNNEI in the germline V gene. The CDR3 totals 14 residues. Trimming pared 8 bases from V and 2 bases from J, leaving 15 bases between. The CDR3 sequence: CASREDRLNYGYTF. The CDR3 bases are TGTGCCAGCCGCGAAGACAGATTGAACTATGGCTACACCTTC.

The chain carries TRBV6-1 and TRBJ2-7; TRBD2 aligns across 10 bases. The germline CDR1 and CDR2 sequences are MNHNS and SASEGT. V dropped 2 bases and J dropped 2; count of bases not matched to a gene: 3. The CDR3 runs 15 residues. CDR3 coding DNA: TGTGCCAGCAGTGAACCCGGACTAGCGGCCTACGAGCAGTACTTC. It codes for CASSEPGLAAYEQYF.

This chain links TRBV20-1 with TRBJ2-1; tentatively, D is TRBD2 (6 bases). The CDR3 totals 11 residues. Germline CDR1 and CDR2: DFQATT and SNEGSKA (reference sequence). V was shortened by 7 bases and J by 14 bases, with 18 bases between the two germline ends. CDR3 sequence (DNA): TGCAGTGGATCGGCGGAAACGGGGGAGTTCTTC. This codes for CSGSAETGEFF.

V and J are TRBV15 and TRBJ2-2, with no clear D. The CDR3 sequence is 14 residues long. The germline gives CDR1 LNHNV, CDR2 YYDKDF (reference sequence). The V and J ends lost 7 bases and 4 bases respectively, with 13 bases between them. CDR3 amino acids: CATNYPGPTGELFF. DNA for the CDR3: TGTGCCACCAATTACCCCGGACCCACCGGGGAGCTGTTTTTT.

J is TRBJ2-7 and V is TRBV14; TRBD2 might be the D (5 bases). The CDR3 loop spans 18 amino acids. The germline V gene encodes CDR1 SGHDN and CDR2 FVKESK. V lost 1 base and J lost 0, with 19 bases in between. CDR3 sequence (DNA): TGTGCCAGCAGCCAAGGGTCCCTAGCCAGTCTCCTCTCCTACGAGCAGTACTTC. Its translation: CASSQGSLASLLSYEQYF.

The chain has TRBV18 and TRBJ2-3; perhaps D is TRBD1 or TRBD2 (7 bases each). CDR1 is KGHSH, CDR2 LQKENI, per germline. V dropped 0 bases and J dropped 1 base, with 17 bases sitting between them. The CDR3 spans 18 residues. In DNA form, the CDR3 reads TGTGCCAGCTCACCACCGACTAGCAGGGGGGTCGGCACAGATACGCAGTATTTT. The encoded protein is CASSPPTSRGVGTDTQYF. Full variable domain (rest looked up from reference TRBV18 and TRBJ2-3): NAGVMQNPRHLVRRRGQEARLRCSPMKGHSHVYWYRQLPEEGLKFMVYLQKENIIDESGMPKERFSAEFPKEGPSILRIQQVVRGDSAAYFCASSPPTSRGVGTDTQYFGPGTRLTVL.

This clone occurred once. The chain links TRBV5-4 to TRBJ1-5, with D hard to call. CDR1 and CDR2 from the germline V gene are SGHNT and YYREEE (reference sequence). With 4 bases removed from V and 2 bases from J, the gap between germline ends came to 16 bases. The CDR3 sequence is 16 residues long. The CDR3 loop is CASSRGGLAGNQPQHF. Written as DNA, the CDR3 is TGTGCCAGCAGCCGCGGCGGGTTGGCAGGCAATCAGCCCCAGCATTTT.

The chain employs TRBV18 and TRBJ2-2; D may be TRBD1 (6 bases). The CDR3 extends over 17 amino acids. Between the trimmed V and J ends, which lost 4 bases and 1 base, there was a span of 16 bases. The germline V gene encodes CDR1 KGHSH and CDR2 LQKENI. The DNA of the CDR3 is TGTGCCAGCTCACGCGAAGCAGGGGCGAGGAACACCGGGGAGCTGTTTTTT. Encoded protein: CASSREAGARNTGELFF. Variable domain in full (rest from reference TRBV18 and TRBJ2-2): NAGVMQNPRHLVRRRGQEARLRCSPMKGHSHVYWYRQLPEEGLKFMVYLQKENIIDESGMPKERFSAEFPKEGPSILRIQQVVRGDSAAYFCASSREAGARNTGELFFGEGSRLTVL.

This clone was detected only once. CDR3 DNA sequence: TGTGCCAGCAGTTCGGGGACGGAGGTAGCGGGGGCCCAGCATTTT. Its protein is CASSSGTEVAGAQHF. V and J are TRBV28 and TRBJ1-5; the D gene is possibly TRBD1 (5 bases). Trimming removed 4 bases at V and 11 bases at J, with 21 bases between. There are 15 residues in the CDR3. The germline V gene encodes CDR1 MDHEN and CDR2 SYDVKM. Looking up the rest from reference TRBV28 and TRBJ1-5 gives the full variable domain: DVKVTQSSRYLVKRTGEKVFLECVQDMDHENMFWYRQDPGLGLRLIYFSYDVKMKEKGDIPEGYSVSREKKERFSLILESASTNQTSMYLCASSSGTEVAGAQHFGDGTRLSIL.

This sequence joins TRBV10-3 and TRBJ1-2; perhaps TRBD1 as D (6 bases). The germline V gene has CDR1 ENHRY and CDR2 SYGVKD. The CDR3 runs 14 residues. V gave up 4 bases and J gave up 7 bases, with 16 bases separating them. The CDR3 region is CAISVRDTNGGYTF. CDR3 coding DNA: TGTGCCATCAGTGTACGGGACACCAACGGTGGCTACACCTTC.

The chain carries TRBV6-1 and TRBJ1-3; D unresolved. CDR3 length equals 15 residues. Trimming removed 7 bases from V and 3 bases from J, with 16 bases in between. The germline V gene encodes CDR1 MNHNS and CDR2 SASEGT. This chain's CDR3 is CASIRVPEHGNTIYF. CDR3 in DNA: TGTGCCAGCATTCGAGTGCCGGAACATGGAAACACCATATATTTT.

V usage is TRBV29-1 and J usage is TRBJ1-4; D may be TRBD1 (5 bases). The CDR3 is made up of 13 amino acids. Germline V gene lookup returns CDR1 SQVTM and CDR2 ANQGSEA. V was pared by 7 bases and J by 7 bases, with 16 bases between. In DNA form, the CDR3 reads TGCAGCGCATGGGACGGTGGAGGTGAAAAACTGTTTTTT. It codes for CSAWDGGGEKLFF. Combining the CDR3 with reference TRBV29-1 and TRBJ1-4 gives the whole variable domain SAVISQKPSRDICQRGTSLTIQCQVDSQVTMMFWYRQQPGQSLTLIATANQGSEATYESGFVIDKFPISRPNLTFSTLTVSNMSPEDSSIYLCSAWDGGGEKLFFGSGTQLSVL.

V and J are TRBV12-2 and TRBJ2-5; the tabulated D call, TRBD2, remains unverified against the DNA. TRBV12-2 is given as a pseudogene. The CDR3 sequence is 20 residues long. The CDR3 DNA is TGTGCAAGTCGCTTAGGTGGGTGGCCGGATCCGACTAGCGGGGAAGAGACCCAGTACTTC. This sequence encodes CASRLGGWPDPTSGEETQYF.

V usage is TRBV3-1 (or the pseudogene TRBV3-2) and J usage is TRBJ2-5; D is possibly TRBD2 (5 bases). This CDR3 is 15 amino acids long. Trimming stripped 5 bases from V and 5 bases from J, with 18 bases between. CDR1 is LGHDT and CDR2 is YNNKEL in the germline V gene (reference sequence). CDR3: CASSFDMTRGETQYF. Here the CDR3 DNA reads TGTGCCAGCAGCTTCGACATGACCCGAGGGGAGACCCAGTACTTC.

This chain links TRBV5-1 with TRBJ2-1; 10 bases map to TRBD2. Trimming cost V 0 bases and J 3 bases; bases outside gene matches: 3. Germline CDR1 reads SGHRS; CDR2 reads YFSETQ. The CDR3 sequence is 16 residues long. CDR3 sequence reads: CASSLGTSGHYNEQFF. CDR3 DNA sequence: TGCGCCAGCAGCTTGGGGACTAGCGGCCACTACAATGAGCAGTTCTTC.

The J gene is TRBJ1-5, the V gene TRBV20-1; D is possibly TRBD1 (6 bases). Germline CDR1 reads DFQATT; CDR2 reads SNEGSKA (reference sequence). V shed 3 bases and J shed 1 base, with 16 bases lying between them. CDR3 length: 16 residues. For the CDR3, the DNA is TGCAGTGCTAGTGAGGTAGGGGGAGGGAGCAATCAGCCCCAGCATTTT. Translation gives CSASEVGGGSNQPQHF.